Here is one T cell receptor beta chain with its context. What it recognizes is unknown. These data are taken from a study of identical twins. Findings of the study overall: A lower insertion count was a feature of abundant cord blood beta clonotypes, with no such feature in memory repertoires.

The germline CDR1 and CDR2 sequences are SQVTM and ANQGSEA. V was cut by 7 bases and J by 1 base, with 10 bases left in between. The CDR3 is 13 amino acids. TCRdb reprocessed the 5' RACE reads via MiXCR and lists one record per CDR3 protein. The repertoire includes 200,000 to 250,000 distinct CDR3 sequences, 5.5% to 7.5% of them detected once, and roughly 15% sits in the top ten. The same sample was also studied in work on T cells expressing NK-cell markers. As that study records: Topping the CD3+CD56-NKG2C+ fraction as well were these clonotypes, in a few donors.

The sequenced sample was CD8+ T cells sorted from blood. This chain joins TRBV29-1 and TRBJ2-2, with D tentatively TRBD1 (5 bases). This sequence was found in a woman aged 18-35 years in good health. The CDR3 reads CSAPDRNTGELFF. The CDR3 coding sequence is TGCAGCGCCCCCGACAGGAACACCGGGGAGCTGTTTTTT.